This T cell receptor beta chain was sequenced in a study of shared clonotypes between healthy human individuals. Terminally differentiated effector memory CD45RA+ cells were excluded from the naive CD8 cells, which were CD45RO-negative and positively selected for CCR7. As concerns this clone: Its antigen remains unknown.

Trimming removed 2 bases at V and 3 bases at J, with 12 bases between. Germline CDR1 is MNHNY and CDR2 is SVGAGI (reference sequence). This CDR3 is 15 amino acids long. Only in-frame clones appear in the TCRdb table, and some are missing; sequencing was by immunoSEQ multiplex PCR. Of 700,000 to 950,000 clones detected, 90% to 98% appear once; the ten largest clones hold around 0.25%. The study, taken as a whole, reports: It was observed that 5% to 6.5% of naive CD4 clonotypes were shared across a few donors.

The origin of this receptor is a young man in good health. J is TRBJ2-3 and V is TRBV6-6; possibly TRBD1 or TRBD2 for D (5 bases each). Specimen: naive CD8+ T cells sorted from blood. CDR3 sequence: CASSYVQGGTDTQYF. The CDR3 DNA sequence: TGTGCCAGCAGTTACGTCCAGGGCGGGACAGATACGCAGTATTTT.